This T cell receptor (beta chain) is from a study of blood T cell repertoires in COVID-19. CDR1 is SGHAT and CDR2 is FQNNGV in the germline V gene. J gave up 5 bases and V 5 bases, and 8 bases lay outside the gene matches. The CDR3 length is 15 residues. Authors' processing steps: Cell counts per sample came from amplifying reference gene primers. Clones were sequenced by immunoSEQ multiplex PCR, and TCRdb holds only the in-frame ones, with some missing. The DNA gave D and trimming, while V, J and clone size come from that table. The sample includes around 200,000 clones, about 87% seen only once; the top ten take 5.5% to 8%.

Material: peripheral blood. This TCR was recovered from a man in his sixties who had recovered from COVID-19. The chain links TRBV11-2 to TRBJ2-1; 8 nucleotides match TRBD1. The CDR3 is CASSPGQGGHNEQFF. Written as DNA, the CDR3 is TGTGCCAGCAGCCCTGGACAGGGCGGACACAATGAGCAGTTCTTC.